A selection of T cell receptor beta chains follows, all from one sample in a study of cytomegalovirus exposure and HLA in healthy donors. Measured with immunoSEQ multiplex PCR; TCRdb has only the in-frame clones, and not every one. This sample has 150,000 to 180,000 clones, with 70% to 80% found just once. The sequenced sample consisted of PBMCs. These receptors came from a middle-aged woman in good health and CMV-seronegative. Each CDR3 is given without its conserved first and last residue. Fields, in order: V gene, D gene, CDR3 protein. D genes are given only for firm matches.

V gene: TRBV10-1; D gene: -; CDR3 protein: ASSSLSGTEAF
V gene: TRBV28; D gene: -; CDR3 protein: ASSSTGIGVTGELF
V gene: TRBV19; D gene: -; CDR3 protein: ASSRSPMGGMRGYT
V gene: TRBV28; D gene: TRBD1; CDR3 protein: ASKGQGPYEQY
V gene: TRBV19; D gene: TRBD2; CDR3 protein: ASNSGGEQY
V gene: TRBV10-3; D gene: -; CDR3 protein: ATLSTDTQY
V gene: TRBV7-9; D gene: -; CDR3 protein: ASSSNRHYEQY
V gene: TRBV5-1; D gene: -; CDR3 protein: ASSLGQANQPQH
V gene: TRBV7-6; D gene: -; CDR3 protein: ASSLARSGNEQF
V gene: TRBV6-5; D gene: TRBD1; CDR3 protein: ASRDTGANEKLF
V gene: TRBV6-5; D gene: TRBD2; CDR3 protein: ASRYGTSGYTDTQY
V gene: TRBV5-1; D gene: -; CDR3 protein: ASSLGGYGYT
V gene: TRBV25-1; D gene: TRBD2; CDR3 protein: ASSESGGFYNEQF
V gene: TRBV5-4; D gene: -; CDR3 protein: ASSLGGGAPNEKLF
V gene: TRBV6-4; D gene: -; CDR3 protein: ASSEDHGPYNEQF
V gene: TRBV5-4; D gene: -; CDR3 protein: ASSDPEGYT
V gene: TRBV5-1; D gene: -; CDR3 protein: ASSLVADKAPLH
V gene: TRBV2; D gene: TRBD2; CDR3 protein: ASRIAGGSGGEQF
V gene: TRBV28; D gene: TRBD1; CDR3 protein: ASSDGQGLTLYT
V gene: TRBV5-8; D gene: TRBD1; CDR3 protein: ASSFRDRVGGYT
V gene: TRBV5-1; D gene: -; CDR3 protein: ASSREGDTEAF
V gene: TRBV19; D gene: TRBD1; CDR3 protein: ASMGDRDTGELF
V gene: TRBV11-3; D gene: TRBD2; CDR3 protein: ASTQAGATYEQY
V gene: TRBV6-4; D gene: TRBD1; CDR3 protein: ASIIKGTGMTEAF
V gene: TRBV2; D gene: TRBD1; CDR3 protein: ASSPTGAYSGNTIY
V gene: TRBV5-5; D gene: TRBD2; CDR3 protein: ASSLILAGAFGTYEQY
V gene: TRBV5-8; D gene: -; CDR3 protein: ASSSYDRYNEQF
V gene: TRBV10-2; D gene: TRBD2; CDR3 protein: ASSAPRGDGDTQY
V gene: TRBV27; D gene: -; CDR3 protein: ASSLRSGRIGSTDTQY
V gene: TRBV2; D gene: -; CDR3 protein: ASRVQGDTEAF
V gene: TRBV7-9; D gene: -; CDR3 protein: ASSFTANTEAF
V gene: TRBV7-8; D gene: -; CDR3 protein: ASSRGDSNYGYT
V gene: TRBV18; D gene: -; CDR3 protein: ASSPGLNYGYT
V gene: TRBV27; D gene: -; CDR3 protein: ASSLFRAGLYNEQF
V gene: TRBV27; D gene: TRBD1; CDR3 protein: ASAATGGANYGYT
V gene: TRBV2; D gene: TRBD1; CDR3 protein: ASSGTGSKETQY
V gene: TRBV27; D gene: TRBD1; CDR3 protein: ASSAGTGAFTGANVLT
V gene: TRBV28; D gene: -; CDR3 protein: ASSARGWGNYGYT
V gene: TRBV7-9; D gene: -; CDR3 protein: ASSLGGSNYGYT
V gene: TRBV7-9; D gene: -; CDR3 protein: ASSLAVSTTEAF
V gene: TRBV10-3; D gene: -; CDR3 protein: AISDQRGQNPIGEQF
V gene: TRBV19; D gene: -; CDR3 protein: ASSMSRDTEAF
V gene: TRBV11-3; D gene: -; CDR3 protein: ASSLGLRFGGPLGETQY
V gene: TRBV28; D gene: -; CDR3 protein: ASSSQGNQPQH
V gene: TRBV7-2; D gene: TRBD1; CDR3 protein: ASSFTSSWDRGYSPLH
V gene: TRBV12-2; D gene: -; CDR3 protein: ASRRPRGTADNQPQH
V gene: TRBV4-1; D gene: TRBD2; CDR3 protein: ASSQDTSGPYNEQF
V gene: TRBV10-3; D gene: TRBD1; CDR3 protein: AISRQGDEQY
V gene: TRBV5-1; D gene: -; CDR3 protein: ASRPRGGDVSTEAF
V gene: TRBV14; D gene: -; CDR3 protein: ASSRGPELSLSPLH
V gene: TRBV19; D gene: TRBD1; CDR3 protein: ASSQGTARYEQY
V gene: TRBV25-1; D gene: -; CDR3 protein: ASSVRISGANVLT
V gene: TRBV27; D gene: -; CDR3 protein: ASSFGGAQPQH
V gene: TRBV5-8; D gene: -; CDR3 protein: ASSFHRTYGYT
V gene: TRBV7-8; D gene: -; CDR3 protein: ASSPALRGSVNTEAF